This T cell receptor (beta chain) appears in the sequencing data of a study of beta chain features in type 1 diabetes listed by TCRdb under 2018. Study-level background: Mean age, gender distribution, total cell number and subset yield were not different between patients and healthy donors. Naive and central memory subsets were obtained from all 28 donors, but regulatory and stem cell-like memory subsets were isolated from only 8 patients and 8 healthy donors. A total of 90 million to 120 million sorted cells were examined across all samples, and a strong correlation was observed between cell number per subset and RNA yield. The study compared the TCRB repertoires of sorted circulating CD4+ T cell subsets in recently diagnosed type 1 diabetes patients with those in matched healthy donors. Results and caveats for the whole study, not just this receptor: In all four CD4+ subsets, TCRB CDR3 length was moderately but significantly shorter in type 1 diabetes patients. At VDJ recombination sites, type 1 diabetes patients had fewer insertions and more deleted nucleotides, which implies abnormalities in thymic rearrangement. The naive, central memory and regulatory TCRB repertoires appeared to resemble one another more closely among patients than among healthy donors. Only small numbers of individuals were included in the HLA sub-analyses, which left unresolved whether HLA type had any influence on TCRB rearrangement. PCR might favor shorter templates, but patient and control samples were amplified and corrected together, so any skew would affect both groups equally. Because cDNA was sequenced instead of genomic DNA, highly expressing activated cells could be over-represented, though the groups showed no difference in activation or CD3 levels.

Each donor gave one peripheral blood draw, averaging roughly 100 mL, which was collected into heparinised tubes. A BD FACSAria II and a panel including CD45RO, CCR7, CD25, CD127, CD95 and CD27 were used to sort naive, central memory, regulatory and stem cell-like memory CD4+ T cells. A purity above 98% was achieved for all sorted populations. PBMCs were isolated right away by Lymphoprep density gradient centrifugation and were stained directly, without culture. So that batch effects would be minimized, each experiment stained and sorted samples in pairs, pairing one healthy donor with one patient. The CDR3 has 16 amino acids, counting the end cysteine and phenylalanine. The read is trimmed to its CDR3 DNA, 48 bases read in frame from base 1. V and J are trimmed by 5 bases and 0 bases, and the gene matches miss 9 bases of the junction. The germline V gene supplies CDR1 SGHTA and CDR2 FQGNSA. In this sample, this clone turned up a few times. The antigen it recognizes is unknown. There are no base qualities to consult, and no much larger clone falls within one base.

All of the isolated RNA was reverse transcribed with the High Capacity cDNA Reverse Transcription Kit, so expressed TCRB transcripts were sequenced. Naive, central memory and regulatory T cell samples underwent deep immunoSEQ sequencing, averaging about 3.3 million total reads per sample. Sorted cells were lysed in RLT buffer and RNA was extracted with DNase-treated RNeasy Micro or Mini kits, depending on cell number. To prevent cross-contamination, every cell subset was processed on its own, while patient and healthy donor samples were processed together. TCRB sequences were amplified from cDNA with the immunoSEQ multiplex PCR, producing 87-bp fragments spanning the CDR3 region. Amplicons were sequenced on the Illumina HiSeq platform. The authors' pipeline ran thus. Synthetic template baselines were used to correct PCR bias computationally, reads within Hamming distance 2 were collapsed together, and singletons that could not be merged were discarded. Reads were aligned to IMGT to assign V, D and J genes, CDR3 length, and insertions or deletions at six rearrangement sites. Within each subset, clonotype counts were normalized to sorted cell number, after which true diversity and Gini coefficients were computed with the tcR R package. The overlap coefficient, calculated on TCRB nucleotide sequences, was used to quantify repertoire sharing. Out-of-frame TCRB sequences from naive cells were analyzed as a proxy for the pre-selection repertoire. This immuneACCESS table, as held by TCRdb, lists in-frame sequences with V and J called but not all clones. Of the missing ones, under half trace to an unresolved V gene in checked studies; the others have no known cause. That table gives V, J and clone size, and the DNA gave D and trimming. The sample contains 400,000 to 550,000 clones, 11% of them found a single time. The ten largest clones take up about 0.045% of the sample.

The receptor's source is a young woman in good health. The sequenced sample consisted of naive CD4+ T cells from blood. The cell subset or site label, read with the paper, signifies: true naive CD4+ T cells. The receptor chain draws on TRBV7-2 and TRBJ1-1; 7 junctional bases match TRBD1. The nucleotide sequence reads as follows: TGTGCCAGCAGCCGTTATTTCAGGGGGATGAACACTGAAGCTTTCTTT. Translation gives CASSRYFRGMNTEAFF.